This TCR beta chain stems from a study of blood T cell repertoires in COVID-19. Individuals aged about 18 to 89 years were recruited from about two dozen US areas. Assignments of participants to cohorts depended upon their own reported clinical history. Two negative PCRs, clearance, or symptom resolution were required of recovered Cohort 3 donors. The CDR3 length is 16 residues. Looked up from germline, CDR1 is SGHRS and CDR2 is YFSETQ. Trimming stripped 0 bases from V and 4 bases from J, with 16 bases between. The data were produced by immunoSEQ multiplex PCR, yet TCRdb's version contains in-frame clones alone and is incomplete. This sample has some 400,000 clones, with roughly 86% found just once.

Material for sequencing was PBMCs or T cells enriched from blood (not recorded which). The sequence was collected from a woman in her twenties or thirties who had recovered from COVID-19. The chain uses TRBV5-1 and TRBJ1-1; D ambiguous. CDR3 region: CASSLAAGMGSTEAFF. In DNA form, the CDR3 reads TGCGCCAGCAGCTTGGCCGCAGGAATGGGTTCCACTGAAGCTTTCTTT.